This TCR beta chain was sequenced for a study of beta chain features in type 1 diabetes. Germline lookup yields CDR1 SGDLS and CDR2 YYNGEE. Trimming stripped 4 bases from V and 2 bases from J, with 17 bases between. The CDR3 covers 16 residues. In the case of this clone: Its antigen remains unknown.

Markers CD45RO/CCR7/CD25/CD127/CD95/CD27 served to sort CD4+ naive, central memory, regulatory and stem cell-like memory cells. Whole-study findings and limits: PCR might show a preference for shorter templates, equally across patients and controls. All four CD4+ subsets from Type 1 diabetes patients carried moderately but significantly shorter TCRB CDR3s. Naive, central memory and Treg TCRB repertoires seemed to resemble each other more closely in patients than they did in healthy donors.

As every portion of the isolated RNA was reverse transcribed, the sequencing read expressed TCRB transcripts. Profiled with immunoSEQ multiplex PCR; TCRdb holds only in-frame clones, not every one. The table records around 360,000 clones, around 12% of them present only once. The receptor was isolated from a woman in her late teens or twenties with type 1 diabetes. The rearrangement links TRBV9 to TRBJ2-3; D ambiguous. Sequenced: naive CD4+ T cells from blood. The CDR3 DNA follows: TGTGCCAGCAGCCCGCCGGGTTACAAAATCACAGATACGCAGTATTTT. It specifies CASSPPGYKITDTQYF.